This T cell receptor (beta chain) emerged from a study of blood T cells in healthy people across ages (dated by TCRdb to the mid-2010s). Some background on the complete study: In model experiments, roughly one uniquely barcoded TCR beta cDNA molecule per two T cells was captured by template switching. Age-related changes in TCR beta repertoire diversity were measured in the study by deep sequencing normalized with unique cDNA molecular identifiers. To avoid experimental bias, donors of different ages were distributed randomly across sequencing lanes. The study analyzed two additional independent replicas of 1 million unique cDNA reads from the same blood draw for two donors, one aged 18 to 29 and one aged 80 or older. The donors were split into four age groups: young (average 16 years), middle-aged (39), aged (around 67) and long-lived (under 90).

As encoded in the germline V gene, CDR1 is MNHEY while CDR2 is SVGEGT. CDR3 length: 14 amino acids, cysteine to phenylalanine. Solely the CDR3 DNA is kept, with 42 bases framed from the first base. Trimming costs V 8 bases and J 1 base, and their ends lie 14 bases apart. The investigation overall reported the following: Observed TCR beta diversity per million T cells fell roughly linearly with age, and a significant reduction was already apparent by age about 43. There was a strong correlation between observed TCR beta diversity and the percentage of naive T cells measured by flow cytometry. Compared with the aged group, the long-lived group had more naive CD4+ T cells, fewer expanded clones and increased TCR diversity, a pattern suggesting age selection. Because donor CMV infection status was unknown, age-related changes in expanded clonotypes were potentially confounded. Estimates of total diversity based on one million sequenced T cells were regarded as lower bounds and as underestimates. Since profiling was done on bulk unsorted PBMCs, naive and antigen-experienced compartments could not be conclusively compared.

The receptor library was made with 5' RACE. Sequencing took place on an Illumina HiSeq 2500. A second PCR of roughly 6 to 11 cycles was performed with a sample-barcoded 5' primer and a J-beta primer mix. A unique molecular identifier was introduced onto each TCR beta cDNA molecule by a template-switch 5' adaptor carrying 12 random nucleotides. Each sample yielded at least 3 million CDR3-containing paired-end reads. First-strand cDNA synthesis was performed from all RNA using the Mint cDNA synthesis kit, with priming by a TRBC-specific oligonucleotide. After uracil-DNA glycosylase treatment, a first 18-cycle PCR used universal primers M1SS and BC2_uni_R on all cDNA. The original pipeline was this. Normalization of each sample was performed by random selection of 1 million high-quality reads, each carrying a distinct molecular identifier. Instead of being binned into consensus sequences, reads that shared molecular identifiers were thrown out. MiTCR, run with a Q25 quality threshold and the strictest error-elimination algorithm, handled CDR3 identification, clonotype clustering and error correction. Lower-bound total TCR beta diversity was estimated with a nonparametric unseen species model using Euler transformation. TCRdb reworked the public reads: Q25 trimming with fastp, MiXCR clone assembly, productive beta chains retained. Every entry covers one CDR3 protein and lists the most common genes and DNA from its rows. The V and J calls and clone size are TCRdb's, not the authors'. This sample has 700,000 to 950,000 distinct CDR3 sequences in its table, and around 40% of those were observed once. Around a fifth of the sample is in the top ten clones.

The donors were a few dozen Caucasian individuals from Russia, aged roughly 6 to 95 years, who were systemically healthy. Roughly 10 milliliters of peripheral blood were collected from each donor into EDTA-treated Vacutainer tubes. Ficoll-Paque density-gradient centrifugation was used to isolate PBMCs, with at least 6 million per sample. Trizol reagent was used to extract total RNA from PBMCs, with at least 6 micrograms per sample. For every donor, an aliquot of PBMCs went through flow cytometry to measure the percentages of naive CD45RAhigh/CD27high T cells. As for this clonotype: The antigen it binds to is not known. Base qualities are missing; no much larger clone stands one base away.

The sequence was collected from an older woman in good health. The chain is assembled from TRBV6-2 or TRBV6-3 and TRBJ2-5; the D segment cannot be called with confidence. The sequenced material came from blood. The CDR3 in this case is CASRLGRIQETQYF. The sequenced DNA: TGTGCCAGCCGACTCGGACGGATCCAAGAGACCCAGTACTTC.